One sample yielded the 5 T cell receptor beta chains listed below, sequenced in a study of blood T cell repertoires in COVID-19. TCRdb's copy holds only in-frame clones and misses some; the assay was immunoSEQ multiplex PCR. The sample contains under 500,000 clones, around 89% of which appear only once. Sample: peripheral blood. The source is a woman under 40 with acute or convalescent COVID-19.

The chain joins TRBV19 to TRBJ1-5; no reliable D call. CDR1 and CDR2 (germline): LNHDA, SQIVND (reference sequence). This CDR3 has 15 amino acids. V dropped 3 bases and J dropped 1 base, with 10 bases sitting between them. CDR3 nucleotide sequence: TGTGCCAGTAGTATCATGGGGAGAAGCAATCAGCCCCAGCATTTT. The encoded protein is CASSIMGRSNQPQHF.

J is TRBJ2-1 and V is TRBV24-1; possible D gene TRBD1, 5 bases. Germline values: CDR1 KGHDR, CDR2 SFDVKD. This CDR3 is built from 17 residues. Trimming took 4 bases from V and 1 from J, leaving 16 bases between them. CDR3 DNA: TGTGCCACCAGTGACCTTAAGGACACAAAATCCTACAATGAGCAGTTCTTC. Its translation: CATSDLKDTKSYNEQFF.

In DNA, the CDR3 is TGTGCCAGCAGCATCAGGGGCCTCTACGAGCAGTACTTC. It encodes CASSIRGLYEQYF. The rearrangement joins TRBV5-6 to TRBJ2-7; tentatively, D is TRBD1 (6 bases). The length of the CDR3 is 13 residues. The V end lost 4 bases, the J end lost 3 bases, and 11 bases lay between the germline ends. From germline, CDR1 is SGHDT and CDR2 YYEEEE. Filled out from reference TRBV5-6 and TRBJ2-7, the complete variable domain reads DAGVTQSPTHLIKTRGQQVTLRCSPKSGHDTVSWYQQALGQGPQFIFQYYEEEERQRGNFPDRFSGHQFPNYSSELNVNALLLGDSALYLCASSIRGLYEQYFGPGTRLTVT.

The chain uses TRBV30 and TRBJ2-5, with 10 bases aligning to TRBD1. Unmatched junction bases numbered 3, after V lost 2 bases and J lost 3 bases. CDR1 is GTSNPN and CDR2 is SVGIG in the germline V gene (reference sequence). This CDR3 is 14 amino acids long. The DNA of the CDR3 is TGTGCCTGGAGTACCGGGACAGGGGAAGAGACCCAGTACTTC. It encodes CAWSTGTGEETQYF.

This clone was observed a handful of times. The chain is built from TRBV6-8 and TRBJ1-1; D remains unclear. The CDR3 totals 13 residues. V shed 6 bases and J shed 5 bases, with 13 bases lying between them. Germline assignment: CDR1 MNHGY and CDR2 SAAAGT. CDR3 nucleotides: TGTGCCAGCAGAGAGCGTAGAGTGACTGAAGCTTTCTTT. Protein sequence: CASRERRVTEAFF.